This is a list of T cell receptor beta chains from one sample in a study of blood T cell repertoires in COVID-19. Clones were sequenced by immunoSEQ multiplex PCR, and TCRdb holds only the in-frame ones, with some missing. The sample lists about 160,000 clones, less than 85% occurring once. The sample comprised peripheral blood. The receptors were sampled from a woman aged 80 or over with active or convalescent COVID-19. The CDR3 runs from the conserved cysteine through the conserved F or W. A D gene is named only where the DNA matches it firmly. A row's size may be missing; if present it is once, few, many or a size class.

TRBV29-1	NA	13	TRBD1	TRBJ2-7	CSVQRLTGEEQYF	TGCAGCGTTCAGAGATTGACAGGGGAAGAGCAGTACTTC
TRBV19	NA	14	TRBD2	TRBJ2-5	CASSPSGREETQYF	TGTGCCAGTAGTCCTAGCGGGAGGGAGGAGACCCAGTACTTC
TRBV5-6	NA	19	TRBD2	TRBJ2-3	CASSLPGLAGDDATDTQYF	TGTGCCAGCAGCTTGCCCGGACTAGCGGGAGACGACGCGACAGATACGCAGTATTTT
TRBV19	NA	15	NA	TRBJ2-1	CASSIDEGMSSEQFF	TGTGCCAGTAGTATAGATGAGGGAATGAGCAGTGAGCAGTTCTTC
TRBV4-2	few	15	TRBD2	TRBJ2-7	CASSQVGRETTEQYF	TGTGCCAGCAGCCAAGTTGGGAGGGAGACTACCGAGCAGTACTTC
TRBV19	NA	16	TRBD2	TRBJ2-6	CASTGGAGSGANVLTF	TGTGCCAGTACCGGGGGGGCAGGGTCTGGGGCCAACGTCCTGACTTTC
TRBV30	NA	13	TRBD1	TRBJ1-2	CACRTGGGYGYTF	TGTGCCTGCCGGACAGGGGGAGGCTATGGCTACACCTTC
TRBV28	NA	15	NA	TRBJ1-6	CASNPAGPKDSPLHF	TGTGCCAGCAACCCGGCAGGCCCTAAGGATTCACCCCTCCACTTT
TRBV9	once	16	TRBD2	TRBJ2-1	CASSVDSGRAYNEQFF	TGTGCCAGCAGCGTAGATTCCGGGAGGGCCTACAATGAGCAGTTCTTC
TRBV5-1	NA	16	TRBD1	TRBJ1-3	CASSLGQGATGNTIYF	TGCGCCAGCAGCTTGGGACAGGGGGCGACGGGAAACACCATATATTTT
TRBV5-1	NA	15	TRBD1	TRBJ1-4	CASSFPGGANEKLFF	TGCGCCAGCAGCTTCCCAGGGGGTGCTAATGAAAAACTGTTTTTT
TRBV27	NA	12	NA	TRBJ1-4	CACLGEVEKLFF	TGTGCCTGTTTGGGGGAGGTTGAAAAACTGTTTTTT
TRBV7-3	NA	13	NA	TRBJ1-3	CASSENSGNTIYF	TGTGCCAGCAGCGAAAACAGCGGAAACACCATATATTTT
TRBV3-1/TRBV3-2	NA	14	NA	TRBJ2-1	CASSQLGPHIEQFF	TGTGCCAGCAGCCAACTAGGCCCTCATATTGAGCAGTTCTTC
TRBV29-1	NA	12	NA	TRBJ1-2	CSVKREGGGYTF	TGCAGCGTAAAAAGGGAGGGCGGCGGCTACACCTTC
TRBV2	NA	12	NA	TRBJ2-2	CASGTFAGELFF	TGTGCCAGCGGGACTTTCGCCGGGGAGCTGTTTTTT
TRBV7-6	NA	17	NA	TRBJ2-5	CASSAAAPAYGGETQYF	TGTGCCAGCAGCGCTGCCGCCCCGGCTTATGGGGGGGAGACCCAGTACTTC
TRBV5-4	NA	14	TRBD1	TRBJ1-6	CASSQGQGDSPLHF	TGTGCCAGCAGTCAGGGACAGGGAGATTCACCCCTCCACTTT
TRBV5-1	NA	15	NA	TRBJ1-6	CASSLEFRIDSPLHF	TGCGCCAGCAGCTTGGAGTTCAGGATTGATTCACCCCTCCACTTT
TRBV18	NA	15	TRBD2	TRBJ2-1	CASENTVAGGGEQFF	TGTGCCAGCGAAAATACAGTAGCGGGAGGGGGTGAGCAGTTCTTC
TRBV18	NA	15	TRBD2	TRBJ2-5	CASSPRQASGETQYF	TGTGCCAGCTCCCCAAGACAGGCTAGCGGGGAGACCCAGTACTTC
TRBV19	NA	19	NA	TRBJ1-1	CASTLWSVRYRVENTEAFF	TGTGCCAGTACCCTATGGAGTGTCAGGTACAGGGTCGAGAACACTGAAGCTTTCTTT
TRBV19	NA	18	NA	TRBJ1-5	CASSIAPTQGSGNQPQHF	TGTGCCAGTAGTATAGCTCCTACACAGGGTTCGGGCAATCAGCCCCAGCATTTT
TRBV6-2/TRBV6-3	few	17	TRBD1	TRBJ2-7	CASSPNPGQFTYYEQYF	TGTGCCAGCAGTCCCAATCCGGGACAGTTTACCTACTACGAGCAGTACTTC
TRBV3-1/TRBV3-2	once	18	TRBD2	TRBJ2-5	CASSQGLGLAGVVETQYF	TGTGCCAGCAGCCAAGGGTTAGGACTAGCGGGAGTGGTGGAGACCCAGTACTTC
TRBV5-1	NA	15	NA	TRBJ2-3	CASSLFGRRTDTQYF	TGCGCCAGCAGCTTGTTTGGCAGGCGCACAGATACGCAGTATTTT
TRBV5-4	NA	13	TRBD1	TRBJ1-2	CASSRDRDYGYTF	TGTGCCAGCAGCCGTGACAGGGATTATGGCTACACCTTC
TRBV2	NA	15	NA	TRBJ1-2	CASTPDSGGRGGYTF	TGTGCCAGCACCCCTGATTCGGGAGGAAGGGGAGGCTACACCTTC
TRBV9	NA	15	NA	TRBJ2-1	CASSVGGDFLNEQFF	TGTGCCAGCAGCGTAGGGGGGGATTTTCTCAATGAGCAGTTCTTC
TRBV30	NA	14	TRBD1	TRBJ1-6	CAWTQGQGYMPLHF	TGTGCCTGGACCCAGGGACAGGGGTATATGCCCCTCCACTTT
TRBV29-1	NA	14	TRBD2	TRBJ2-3	CSVGAGASIDTQYF	TGCAGCGTTGGAGCGGGAGCCAGTATAGATACGCAGTATTTT
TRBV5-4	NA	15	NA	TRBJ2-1	CASSRDTSSYNEQFF	TGTGCCAGCAGCCGGGACACCAGCTCCTACAATGAGCAGTTCTTC
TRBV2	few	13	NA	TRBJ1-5	CASMSDTNQPQHF	TGTGCCAGCATGTCGGACACTAATCAGCCCCAGCATTTT